The 29 T cell receptor beta chains reported below all come from one sample, sequenced in a study of blood T cell repertoires in COVID-19. Clones were sequenced by immunoSEQ multiplex PCR, and TCRdb holds only the in-frame ones, with some missing. The data contain 200,000 to 300,000 clones, approximately 87% of them singletons. The sequenced sample was peripheral blood. These TCRs come from a man aged 60 to 69 with acute or convalescent COVID-19.

The chain is built from TRBV19 and TRBJ2-5, with TRBD2 matching over 10 bases. Germline V CDR1 and CDR2: LNHDA, SQIVND (reference sequence). The CDR3 consists of 15 residues. Trimming took 5 bases from V and 2 from J; bases not matched to a gene: 5. The CDR3 sequence: CASSFTSGKQETQYF. The CDR3 DNA is TGTGCCAGTAGTTTCACTAGCGGGAAACAAGAGACCCAGTACTTC.

The V call is TRBV18, the J call TRBJ2-1; TRBD1 matches 7 bases. Germline CDR1 and CDR2: KGHSH and LQKENI. The CDR3 is 15 residues long. J gave up 6 bases and V 3 bases, and 8 bases lay outside the gene matches. CDR3 in amino acids: CASSPDRVGGNEQFF. CDR3 nucleotide sequence: TGTGCCAGCTCACCCGACAGGGTCGGCGGCAATGAGCAGTTCTTC.

The genes are TRBV6-5 and TRBJ2-7; 9 bases are shared with TRBD1. J was trimmed by 7 bases and V by 9 bases; bases with no gene match: 10. This CDR3 comprises 13 residues. Germline CDR1 reads MNHEY; CDR2 reads SVGAGI. This CDR3 is CASAGQGRQEQYF. In DNA, the CDR3 is TGTGCCAGTGCGGGACAGGGACGTCAAGAGCAGTACTTC.

The chain uses TRBV19 and TRBJ2-3, with 7 bases that match TRBD2. This CDR3 region has 15 residues. Germline assignment: CDR1 LNHDA and CDR2 SQIVND (reference sequence). V shed 4 bases and J 2 bases; nucleotides not matched to a gene: 6. The CDR3: CASSTSAGHTDTQYF. The CDR3 coding sequence is TGTGCCAGTAGTACCTCAGCGGGGCACACAGATACGCAGTATTTT.

This chain uses TRBV6-5 with TRBJ1-1, with 9 bases that match TRBD1. Germline CDR1 and CDR2: MNHEY and SVGAGI. Germline trimming cut 2 bases from V and 3 bases from J; bases unmatched to any gene: 4. The CDR3 runs to 15 residues. DNA for the CDR3: TGTGCCAGCAGTTACCAGGACAGGGGTTACACTGAAGCTTTCTTT. It encodes CASSYQDRGYTEAFF.

The rearrangement links TRBV11-3 to TRBJ1-1, with a possible D match to TRBD1 (6 bases). Germline V gene lookup returns CDR1 SGHNT and CDR2 YENEEA. The CDR3 extends over 14 amino acids. V lost 0 bases, J lost 10 bases, and 15 bases lay in between. For the CDR3, the DNA is TGTGCCAGCAGCTTAGATCAGAGACAGGCCTTAGCTTTCTTT. Translated, it gives CASSLDQRQALAFF.

The rearrangement uses TRBV19 and TRBJ2-3, with D tentatively TRBD2 (5 bases). V was pared by 5 bases and J by 0 bases, with 9 bases between. Germline CDR1 is LNHDA and CDR2 is SQIVND (reference sequence). The CDR3 totals 14 residues. DNA of the CDR3: TGTGCCAGTAGTGGACTTATTAGCACAGATACGCAGTATTTT. Encoded protein: CASSGLISTDTQYF.

CDR3 loop: CASRSGTGNYEQYF. Written as DNA, the CDR3 is TGTGCCAGCAGATCCGGGACAGGAAACTACGAGCAGTACTTC. This chain joins TRBV5-6 and TRBJ2-7; TRBD1 aligns across 8 bases. The V segment lost 5 bases and the J segment 3 bases; nucleotides outside the gene matches: 7. The CDR3 has 14 amino acids. The V gene's germline CDR1 is SGHDT and CDR2 YYEEEE.

The sample holds one count of this clone. V is TRBV7-2 and J is TRBJ1-1, with D possibly being TRBD1 (5 bases). The V gene lost 3 bases and the J gene lost 1 base, with 9 bases spanning the gap. This CDR3 spans 14 amino acids. The germline V gene encodes CDR1 SGHTA and CDR2 FQGNSA. CDR3 protein: CASSFQGTNTEAFF. Here the CDR3 DNA reads TGTGCCAGCAGCTTCCAGGGTACGAACACTGAAGCTTTCTTT. The variable domain in full, with the rest retrieved from reference TRBV7-2 and TRBJ1-1, is GAGVSQSPSNKVTEKGKDVELRCDPISGHTALYWYRQSLGQGLEFLIYFQGNSAPDKSGLPSDRFSAERTGGSVSTLTIQRTQQEDSAVYLCASSFQGTNTEAFFGQGTRLTVV.

The chain uses TRBV19 and TRBJ1-2; TRBD1 matches at 9 bases. The CDR3 runs to 16 residues. Germline CDR1 LNHDA, CDR2 SQIVND (reference sequence). J was trimmed by 1 base and V by 6 bases; bases with no gene match: 9. CDR3 in amino acids: CASSPGQGGFNYGYTF. The CDR3 DNA follows: TGTGCCAGTAGCCCGGGACAGGGTGGCTTTAACTATGGCTACACCTTC.

V is TRBV12-3 or TRBV12-4 and J is TRBJ1-2; no clear D gene. V was trimmed by 5 bases and J by 4 bases, leaving 11 bases between them. This CDR3 is 13 amino acids long. For the CDR3, the DNA is TGTGCCAGCAGTCCCCAGGTCGGCTATGGCTACACCTTC. Translated: CASSPQVGYGYTF.

The chain couples TRBV6-5 to TRBJ2-2, with a tentative D call TRBD1 (5 bases). Germline loops: CDR1 MNHEY, CDR2 SVGAGI. The CDR3 is 16 amino acids. The V gene lost 2 bases and the J gene lost 0 bases, with 10 bases spanning the gap. The CDR3 sequence is CASSYGQGTNTGELFF. The CDR3 nucleotides read TGTGCCAGCAGTTACGGGCAGGGAACGAACACCGGGGAGCTGTTTTTT.

The chain is built from TRBV19 and TRBJ1-4; TRBD1 agrees at 7 bases. This CDR3 has 13 residues. The germline gives CDR1 LNHDA, CDR2 SQIVND (reference sequence). Trimming removed 5 bases from V and 6 bases from J; junction bases left unmatched: 3. CDR3 residues: CASSHDRDEKLFF. The DNA for the CDR3 is TGTGCCAGTAGTCACGACAGGGATGAAAAACTGTTTTTT.

The CDR3 nucleotides read TGTGCCAGCAGCCCCCCACAGCAGGGGTTCCAAGAGACCCAGTACTTC. It encodes CASSPPQQGFQETQYF. This chain joins TRBV28 and TRBJ2-5; TRBD1 is a possible D gene (6 bases). The CDR3 totals 16 residues. Germline CDR1 and CDR2: MDHEN and SYDVKM. V was trimmed by 6 bases and J by 1 base, leaving 18 bases between them.

This clone showed up just a few times. The genes are TRBV24-1 and TRBJ1-2, with a tentative D call TRBD1 (6 bases). The CDR3 is 14 amino acids. Between the trimmed V and J ends, which lost 4 bases and 4 bases, there was a span of 12 bases. Per germline, CDR1 KGHDR and CDR2 SFDVKD. CDR3 bases: TGTGCCACCAGTGAATCCGGGACAACCTATGGCTACACCTTC. It encodes CATSESGTTYGYTF.

The sample holds a few counts of this clone. The V gene is TRBV9, the J gene TRBJ2-3; no firm D call. Germline lookup yields CDR1 SGDLS and CDR2 YYNGEE. The CDR3 extends over 15 amino acids. With 4 bases removed from V and 0 bases from J, the gap between germline ends came to 12 bases. CDR3 in amino acids: CASSPTRKSTDTQYF. The CDR3, as DNA: TGTGCCAGCAGCCCTACGAGGAAGAGCACAGATACGCAGTATTTT.

The J gene is TRBJ2-4, the V gene TRBV28; tentative D call: TRBD2 (6 bases). V was pared by 1 base and J by 1 base, with 14 bases between. Germline V gene lookup returns CDR1 MDHEN and CDR2 SYDVKM. This CDR3 is 17 amino acids long. The CDR3 DNA is TGTGCCAGCAGTTTATACGGGGGTTTCACGGCCAAAAACATTCAGTACTTC. Amino acids: CASSLYGGFTAKNIQYF.

The V and J genes are TRBV7-3 and TRBJ2-3; 7 bases agree with TRBD1. Trimming at V came to 4 bases and at J to 2 bases, leaving 6 bases not matched to a gene. CDR3 size: 15 residues. Per the germline V gene, CDR1 is SGHTA and CDR2 is FQGTGA. CDR3 in DNA: TGTGCCAGCAGCTCCAGGACAGGACCCACAGATACGCAGTATTTT. Its protein is CASSSRTGPTDTQYF.

The chain uses TRBV6-1 and TRBJ2-1; weak D call: TRBD2 (5 bases). The germline V gene encodes CDR1 MNHNS and CDR2 SASEGT. V was clipped by 1 base and J by 8 bases, with 18 bases between them. This CDR3 has 16 amino acids. CDR3 protein: CASSEVMGGGRHEQFF. The DNA for the CDR3 is TGTGCCAGCAGTGAAGTAATGGGCGGAGGACGGCATGAGCAGTTCTTC.

The chain has TRBV5-1 and TRBJ2-7; 7 nucleotides line up with TRBD2. The CDR3 contains 16 residues. CDR1 SGHRS and CDR2 YFSETQ come from the germline V gene. After removal of 1 base from V and 6 bases from J, the junction contained 13 bases not matched to a gene. Here the CDR3 reads CASSLSPRGGDGEQYF. The CDR3 region has the DNA TGCGCCAGCAGCTTGAGCCCACGTGGGGGGGATGGCGAGCAGTACTTC. Full variable domain (missing parts from reference TRBV5-1 and TRBJ2-7): KAGVTQTPRYLIKTRGQQVTLSCSPISGHRSVSWYQQTPGQGLQFLFEYFSETQRNKGNFPGRFSGRQFSNSRSEMNVSTLELGDSALYLCASSLSPRGGDGEQYFGPGTRLTVT.

The chain has TRBV28 and TRBJ1-4, with D tentatively TRBD1 (5 bases). Trimming removed 3 bases from V and 2 bases from J, with 13 bases in between. The CDR3 totals 16 residues. Germline CDR1 and CDR2: MDHEN and SYDVKM. The CDR3 coding sequence is TGTGCCAGCAGTTTCCTCCCAAGGGGTACTAATGAAAAACTGTTTTTT. Translating gives CASSFLPRGTNEKLFF. Variable domain in full (rest from reference TRBV28 and TRBJ1-4): DVKVTQSSRYLVKRTGEKVFLECVQDMDHENMFWYRQDPGLGLRLIYFSYDVKMKEKGDIPEGYSVSREKKERFSLILESASTNQTSMYLCASSFLPRGTNEKLFFGSGTQLSVL.

The chain links TRBV7-2 to TRBJ2-5; 10 bases are a match to TRBD2. The CDR3 loop spans 14 amino acids. Germline-derived CDR1 and CDR2 are SGHTA and FQGNSA. V was clipped by 5 bases and J by 7 bases; unmatched bases: 7. The CDR3 protein is CASSPGTSDGTQYF. Written as DNA, the CDR3 is TGTGCCAGCAGCCCGGGGACTAGCGATGGGACCCAGTACTTC.

This clone was counted only a few times. The chain is built from TRBV30 and TRBJ2-3; maybe TRBD1 (5 bases). The CDR3 contains 14 residues. The V end was cut by 0 bases, the J end by 1 base, with 8 bases between. Germline V lookup: CDR1 GTSNPN, CDR2 SVGIG (reference sequence). The CDR3 DNA reads as TGTGCCTGGAGTGTAAGCAGGGGCACAGATACGCAGTATTTT. Translating gives CAWSVSRGTDTQYF.

This clone occurred a few times. The rearrangement joins TRBV3-1 (or the pseudogene TRBV3-2) to TRBJ2-1; D is possibly TRBD1 (6 bases). The V gene's germline CDR1 is LGHDT and CDR2 YNNKEL (reference sequence). The CDR3 has 14 residues. V gave up 4 bases and J gave up 7 bases, with 14 bases separating them. The CDR3 DNA reads as TGTGCCAGCAGCCCGAGGGACATGAGAAATGAGCAGTTCTTC. This sequence encodes CASSPRDMRNEQFF.

This chain uses TRBV6-5 with TRBJ2-7; 9 bases align to TRBD2. Germline lookup yields CDR1 MNHEY and CDR2 SVGAGI. The CDR3 is 12 amino acids. The V gene end was trimmed by 7 bases and the J gene end by 3 bases; junction bases not matched to a gene: 1. The CDR3 is CASKTSGYEQYF. As DNA, the CDR3 is TGTGCCAGCAAGACTAGCGGCTACGAGCAGTACTTC.

This chain uses TRBV27 with TRBJ1-4; tentatively, D is TRBD1 (6 bases). V gave up 7 bases and J gave up 7 bases, with 16 bases separating them. The CDR3 is 14 amino acids. Looked up from germline, CDR1 is MNHEY and CDR2 is SMNVEV (reference sequence). This chain's CDR3 is CASTRGGAGEKLFF. The CDR3 bases are TGTGCCAGCACCCGAGGGGGGGCCGGTGAAAAACTGTTTTTT.

The chain has TRBV4-2 and TRBJ2-1; TRBD1 might be the D (6 bases). The CDR3 is made up of 14 amino acids. Germline CDR1 reads LGHNA; CDR2 reads YNFKEQ. V shed 4 bases and J shed 11 bases, with 18 bases lying between them. The CDR3 bases are TGTGCCAGCAGCCGGGGCCTCACCCGGGACAAGCAGTTCTTC. As protein: CASSRGLTRDKQFF.

The V call is TRBV27, the J call TRBJ2-1; possibly TRBD2 for D (6 bases). Germline-derived CDR1 and CDR2 are MNHEY and SMNVEV (reference sequence). There are 14 residues in the CDR3. Trimming pared 5 bases from V and 9 bases from J, leaving 17 bases between. The CDR3 bases are TGTGCCAGCAGTCCAAGGACTACGGGCATTGAGCAGTTCTTC. It is translated as CASSPRTTGIEQFF.

This clone was observed once. The chain is built from TRBV7-3 and TRBJ2-1, with a tentative D call TRBD1 (5 bases). The length of the CDR3 is 15 residues. Germline CDR1 and CDR2: SGHTA and FQGTGA. Trimming removed 5 bases at V and 7 bases at J, with 18 bases between. CDR3 protein: CASSPSGAFSNEQFF. The CDR3 nucleotides are TGTGCCAGCAGCCCCAGTGGGGCGTTCAGTAATGAGCAGTTCTTC.